The T cell receptor (beta chain) described here comes from a study of blood T cell repertoires in COVID-19. The V and J ends lost 6 bases and 4 bases, in that order; junction bases with no gene match: 8. Germline-derived CDR1 and CDR2 are SQVTM and ANQGSEA. This CDR3 has 13 residues. The table came from immunoSEQ multiplex PCR; TCRdb's copy has only in-frame clones and leaves some out. The sample consists of 200,000 or so clones, roughly 79% of them appearing once. V usage is TRBV29-1 and J usage is TRBJ1-2; TRBD1 aligns across 7 bases. The clonotype was recovered from a human donor with acute or convalescent COVID-19. The donor label of this sample is uncertain. The sample consisted of peripheral blood. The CDR3 reads CSVYRGPLYGYTF. The CDR3 DNA reads TGCAGCGTGTACAGGGGACCCCTCTATGGCTACACCTTC. Variable domain in full (rest from reference TRBV29-1 and TRBJ1-2): SAVISQKPSRDICQRGTSLTIQCQVDSQVTMMFWYRQQPGQSLTLIATANQGSEATYESGFVIDKFPISRPNLTFSTLTVSNMSPEDSSIYLCSVYRGPLYGYTFGSGTRLTVV.